This paragraph reports one TCR beta chain. This clone was found once. The specificity of this receptor is unknown. Base qualities are missing; no much larger clone stands one base away. These data belong to a study of blood T cell repertoires in COVID-19 (dated by TCRdb to the early 2020s). A note on the overall study: The collaborator samples originated in the United States, Italy and Spain and spanned the acute and convalescent phases of COVID-19. Subjects who had been exposed to COVID-19, were actively infected with it, or had recovered from it provided the deeply sampled blood TCRbeta repertoires that made up the dataset. A freely available public database, intended as a resource for researchers studying the immune response to SARS-CoV-2, is where the repertoires were released. The material from the prospective study consisted of cDNA or gDNA derived from T cells, B-cell-depleted T cells, or PBMCs. Nearly every sample came with metadata listing a de-identified subject ID, COVID-19 status, age in years and sex. Samples were obtained from the ongoing ImmuneRACE study (first 160 participants) and from 1,254 subjects provided by 6 global collaborators. Where HLA class I and class II types were available, the types were taken from metadata supplied by the sample provider, not from assay-based typing. Broader findings and caveats from the paper: The amount of clinical and demographic metadata varied by source and participant and was provided uncurated.

Collaborating institutions collected whole blood in K2EDTA tubes following their own protocols. Collaborator samples were shipped for TCRbeta analysis as frozen whole blood, isolated PBMCs, or DNA extracted from either sample type. CDR1 MGHDK and CDR2 SYGVNS were looked up in the germline V gene. The junction carries 20 bases between V and J, which are trimmed by 1 base and 8 bases respectively. The CDR3 spans 16 residues, from the cysteine through the phenylalanine. The sequence is cut down to CDR3 DNA, 48 bases in frame from base 1. The immunoSEQ Assay, a bias-controlled multiplex PCR, was used to amplify TCRbeta CDR3 regions from genomic DNA. The study's own analysis went as follows. Nucleated cell counts per sample were estimated from amplification of reference gene primers within the assay. Sequence reads were collapsed and filtered to measure the absolute abundance of every unique TCRbeta CDR3 rearrangement. Productive Simpson clonality was computed per sample as the square root of Simpson's diversity index over productive rearrangements. TCRdb holds this immuneACCESS table with in-frame rearrangements only. Some clones are missing; in checked studies, unresolved V genes explain under half, and the rest has no known cause. The D gene and trimming were derived from the DNA, and the V and J assignments and clone size from that table. For this sample there are tens of thousands of clones; around 84% appear just once. The ten most abundant clones make up around a fifth of the sample.

The sequence derives from an elderly woman in a cohort sampled during active or convalescent COVID-19. The specimen was peripheral blood. The sequence is built from TRBV25-1 and TRBJ1-2; a tentative D call is TRBD1 (5 bases match). CDR3 sequence: CASSEFRGGTGRGYTF. In nucleotides, the sequence is TGTGCCAGCAGTGAATTCAGAGGAGGGACGGGTAGGGGCTACACCTTC.